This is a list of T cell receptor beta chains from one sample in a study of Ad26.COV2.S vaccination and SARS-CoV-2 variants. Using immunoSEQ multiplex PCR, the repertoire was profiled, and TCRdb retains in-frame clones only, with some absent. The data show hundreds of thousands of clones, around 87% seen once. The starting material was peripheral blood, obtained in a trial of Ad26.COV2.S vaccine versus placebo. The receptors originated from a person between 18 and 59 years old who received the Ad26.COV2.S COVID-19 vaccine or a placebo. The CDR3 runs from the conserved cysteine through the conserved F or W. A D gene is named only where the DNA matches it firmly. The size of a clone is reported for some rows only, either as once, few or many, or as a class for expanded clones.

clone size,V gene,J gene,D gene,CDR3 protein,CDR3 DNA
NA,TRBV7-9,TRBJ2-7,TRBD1,CASSYTGGEQYF,TGTGCCAGCAGCTATACAGGGGGCGAGCAGTACTTC
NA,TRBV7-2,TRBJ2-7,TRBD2,CASSYTSGSLLNSYEQYF,TGTGCCAGCAGCTATACTAGCGGGTCTCTTCTTAACTCCTACGAGCAGTACTTC
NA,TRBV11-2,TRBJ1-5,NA,CASSLDPYSNQPQHF,TGTGCCAGCAGCTTAGACCCCTATAGCAATCAGCCCCAGCATTTT
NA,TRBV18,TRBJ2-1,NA,CASSPEMAGGFLSSYNEQFF,TGTGCCAGCTCACCAGAGATGGCAGGGGGGTTTCTAAGCTCCTACAATGAGCAGTTCTTC
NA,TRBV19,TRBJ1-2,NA,CASSIVVGKDGYTF,TGTGCCAGTAGTATAGTAGTTGGGAAAGACGGCTACACCTTC
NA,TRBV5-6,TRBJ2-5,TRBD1,CASSLVRGWETQYF,TGTGCCAGCAGCTTGGTCAGGGGGTGGGAGACCCAGTACTTC
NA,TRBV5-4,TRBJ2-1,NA,CASSLRNEQFF,TGTGCCAGCAGCTTGAGAAATGAGCAGTTCTTC
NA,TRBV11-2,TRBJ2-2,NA,CASSLIMNTGELFF,TGTGCCAGCAGCTTAATAATGAACACCGGGGAGCTGTTTTTT
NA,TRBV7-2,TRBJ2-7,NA,CASSLLAWGTLGYEQYF,TGTGCCAGCAGCTTACTGGCCTGGGGGACACTCGGCTACGAGCAGTACTTC
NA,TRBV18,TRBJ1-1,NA,CASSPLGTGAEAFF,TGTGCCAGCTCACCACTGGGTACCGGGGCTGAAGCTTTCTTT
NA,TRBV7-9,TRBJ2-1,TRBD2,CASTLGGSTNEQFF,TGTGCCAGCACCCTTGGCGGGAGCACCAATGAGCAGTTCTTC
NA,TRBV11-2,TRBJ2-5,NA,CASSSIGGPGTQYF,TGTGCCAGCAGCTCCATTGGGGGTCCGGGGACCCAGTACTTC
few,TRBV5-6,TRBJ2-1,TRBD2,CASSFRLAGVYNEQFF,TGTGCCAGCAGCTTTAGACTAGCGGGAGTCTACAATGAGCAGTTCTTC
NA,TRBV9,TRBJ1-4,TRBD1,CASSARQGEKLFF,TGTGCCAGCAGCGCTAGACAGGGTGAAAAACTGTTTTTT
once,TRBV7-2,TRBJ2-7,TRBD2,CASSLGPLAGGYEQYF,TGTGCCAGCAGCTTGGGACCTCTAGCGGGGGGATACGAGCAGTACTTC
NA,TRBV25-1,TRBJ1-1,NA,CASSGRGFRYSF,TGTGCCAGCAGTGGCCGAGGCTTCCGTTATTCCTTT
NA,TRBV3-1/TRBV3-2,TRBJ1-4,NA,CASSQDLGNYNEKLFF,TGTGCCAGCAGCCAAGATCTTGGGAACTATAATGAAAAACTGTTTTTT
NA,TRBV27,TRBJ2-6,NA,CASRDSGANVLTF,TGTGCCAGCAGGGACTCTGGGGCCAACGTCCTGACTTTC
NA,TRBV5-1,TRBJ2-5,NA,CASSFGEQETQYF,TGCGCCAGCAGCTTTGGGGAACAAGAGACCCAGTACTTC
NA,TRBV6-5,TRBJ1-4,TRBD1,CASRDRAYEKLFF,TGTGCCAGCAGGGACAGGGCTTATGAAAAACTGTTTTTT